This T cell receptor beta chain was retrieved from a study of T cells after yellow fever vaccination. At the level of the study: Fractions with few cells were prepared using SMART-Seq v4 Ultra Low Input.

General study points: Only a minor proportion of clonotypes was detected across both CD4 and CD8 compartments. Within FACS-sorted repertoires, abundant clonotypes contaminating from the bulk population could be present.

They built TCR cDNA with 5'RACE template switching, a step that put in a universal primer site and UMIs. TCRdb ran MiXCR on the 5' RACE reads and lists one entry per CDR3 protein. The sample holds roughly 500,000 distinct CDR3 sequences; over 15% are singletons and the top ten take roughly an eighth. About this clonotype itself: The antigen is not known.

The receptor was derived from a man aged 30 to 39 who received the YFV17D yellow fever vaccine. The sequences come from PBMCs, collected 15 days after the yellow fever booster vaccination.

CDR3 in DNA: TGTGCCAGCAGCTTAGCAGGCGCAGGGGTTTACCACGAGCAGTACTTC. Translation gives CASSLAGAGVYHEQYF. This chain connects TRBV7-2 to TRBJ2-7, with D possibly being TRBD1 (6 bases). V dropped 0 bases and J dropped 5 bases, with 17 bases sitting between them. CDR1 is SGHTA and CDR2 is FQGNSA in the germline V gene. The CDR3 is made up of 16 amino acids.